These 16 T cell receptor beta chains were all obtained from the same sample, sequenced in a study of blood T cells in healthy people across ages. Next came a second PCR, run for about 6 to 11 cycles, which used a sample-barcoded 5' primer along with a J-beta primer mix. TCRdb recomputed calls from the 5' RACE reads with MiXCR, one row per CDR3 protein. The sample holds approximately 900,000 distinct CDR3 sequences, roughly 52% seen once. The sequenced sample was blood. The receptor set was obtained from a man aged 25-45 years in good health.

The rearrangement joins TRBV9 to TRBJ2-7; D remains ambiguous. The V gene's germline CDR1 is SGDLS and CDR2 YYNGEE. The CDR3 consists of 12 residues. V was shortened by 0 bases and J by 6 bases, with 7 bases between the two germline ends. CDR3 protein: CASSVDGREQYF. The CDR3 bases are TGTGCCAGCAGCGTAGATGGTCGCGAGCAGTACTTC.

The table lists this clonotype with a count of one. The chain has TRBV4-1 and TRBJ2-1; D remains ambiguous. The J call is uncertain, as TRBJ2-7 better fits the DNA end. The CDR3 has 15 amino acids. Germline loops: CDR1 MGHRA, CDR2 YSYEKL. CDR3 in DNA: TGCGCCAGCAGAGTGGTGGACGATCCTTACAATGAGCAGTACTTC. Residues: CASRVVDDPYNEQYF.

This clonotype was seen a handful of times. The chain joins TRBV4-1 to TRBJ2-3; D is perhaps TRBD1 (5 bases). The V end lost 0 bases, the J end lost 5 bases, and 12 bases lay between the germline ends. Germline assignment: CDR1 MGHRA and CDR2 YSYEKL. This CDR3 region has 15 residues. Here the CDR3 DNA reads TGCGCCAGCAGCCAAGACAGGGAAAGTGGAGATACGCAGTATTTT. This sequence encodes CASSQDRESGDTQYF.

V usage is TRBV5-1 and J usage is TRBJ2-1; D is perhaps TRBD1 (5 bases). V lost 5 bases to trimming and J lost 0 bases, with 12 bases between them. Germline CDR1 reads SGHRS; CDR2 reads YFSETQ. CDR3 length: 15 amino acids. In DNA form, the CDR3 reads TGCGCCAGCAGTTCTGACAGTAGCTCCTACAATGAGCAGTTCTTC. Translated: CASSSDSSSYNEQFF.

In this sample, this clonotype turned up a few times. This sequence joins TRBV6-2 or TRBV6-3 and TRBJ1-1; a possible D gene is TRBD1 (5 bases). Germline V lookup: CDR1 MNHEY, CDR2 SVGEGT. V was trimmed by 2 bases and J by 5 bases, leaving 12 bases between them. CDR3 length equals 14 residues. The CDR3 sequence is CASSYGGALTEAFF. DNA for the CDR3: TGTGCCAGCAGTTACGGAGGGGCACTGACTGAAGCTTTCTTT.

The chain is built from TRBV6-2 or TRBV6-3 and TRBJ2-3; D not certain. V lost 5 bases to trimming and J lost 2 bases, with 17 bases between them. The CDR3 has 16 amino acids. CDR1 and CDR2 (germline): MNHEY, SVGEGT. Written as DNA, the CDR3 is TGTGCCAGCAGTGAGGTTCGGTCTCTAAACACAGATACGCAGTATTTT. Its translation is CASSEVRSLNTDTQYF.

Concerning this clonotype itself: A single base separates this from a much larger clone, so it may be a read error. The V gene is TRBV4-2, the J gene TRBJ1-2, with TRBD1 matching 9 bases. The CDR3 contains 15 residues. Germline loops: CDR1 LGHNA, CDR2 YNFKEQ. CDR3 nucleotide sequence: TGTGCCAGCAGACAAGAGGGACAGGGCAACTATGGCTACACCTTC. Its protein product is CASRQEGQGNYGYTF.

The chain links TRBV5-1 to TRBJ1-6; weak D call: TRBD1 (6 bases). V was pared by 1 base and J by 7 bases, with 9 bases between. CDR3 length: 14 residues. Germline values: CDR1 SGHRS, CDR2 YFSETQ. CDR3 sequence reads: CASSLWGQNSPLHF. In DNA, the CDR3 is TGCGCCAGCAGCTTGTGGGGGCAGAATTCACCCCTCCACTTT.

Worth noting for this clonotype: A much larger clone lies one base from this, so it may be a read error. This rearrangement joins TRBV20-1 to TRBJ2-5; 10 nucleotides agree with TRBD1. The J call may be wrong; the DNA end is better matched by TRBJ2-7. Germline lookup yields CDR1 DFQATT and CDR2 SNEGSKA (reference sequence). CDR3 size: 14 residues. CDR3 nucleotides: TGCAGTGCTGGGGCCGGGACAGGGGACTACGAGCAGTACTTC. This gives the protein CSAGAGTGDYEQYF.

V is TRBV25-1 and J is TRBJ1-4; D may be TRBD1 (6 bases). Per germline, CDR1 MGHDK and CDR2 SYGVNS. Trimming left V 5 bases short and J 8 bases short, with 12 bases between. The CDR3 covers 13 residues. CDR3 loop: CASSPQGEEKLFF. In DNA form, the CDR3 reads TGTGCCAGCAGTCCACAGGGCGAAGAAAAACTGTTTTTT.

Details on this clonotype: At one end the junction does not follow the germline gene, possibly because of a read error. This chain uses TRBV11-1 with TRBJ2-1, with D unclear. The CDR3 is made up of 13 amino acids. CDR1 is SGHAT and CDR2 is FQDESV in the germline V gene (reference sequence). The CDR3 sequence is CASSAPSNLGQFF. CDR3 bases: TGCGCCAGCAGCGCCCCGAGTAATCTTGGACAGTTCTTC.

This clonotype was counted at least ten times. One junction end does not reproduce the germline sequence, and a read error may be involved. This chain joins TRBV3-1 and TRBJ2-7; 7 bases agree with TRBD1. The CDR3 spans 12 residues. CDR1 and CDR2 (germline): LGHDT, YNNKEL (reference sequence). CDR3 protein: CASSQTGYEQYF. Here the CDR3 DNA reads TGCGCCAGCAGCCAGACAGGGTACGAGCAGTACTTC.

The chain combines TRBV12-3 or TRBV12-4 with TRBJ1-2; perhaps TRBD1 as D (5 bases). Trimming shortened V by 5 bases and J by 5 bases, and 18 bases separated the two germline ends. The CDR3 totals 15 residues. The CDR3 DNA follows: TGTGCCAGCAGTGTCGGGGCGGTTGGGGTTTATGGCTACACCTTC. Translated, it gives CASSVGAVGVYGYTF.

Only a few counts were recorded for this clonotype. The chain is built from TRBV6-2 or TRBV6-3 and TRBJ2-7; D unresolved. In germline, CDR1 is MNHEY, CDR2 SVGEGT. V lost 8 bases and J lost 4, with 6 bases in between. The CDR3 totals 10 residues. CDR3 residues: CASGRYEQYF. The CDR3 coding sequence is TGTGCCAGCGGACGTTACGAGCAGTACTTC.

V gene TRBV15 combines with J gene TRBJ2-1; D is ambiguous. The V end lost 3 bases, the J end lost 5 bases, and 14 bases lay between the germline ends. Germline loops: CDR1 LNHNV, CDR2 YYDKDF (reference sequence). CDR3 length: 15 amino acids. The CDR3 region is CATSRKGAVNNEQFF. DNA of the CDR3: TGTGCCACCAGCAGGAAGGGCGCCGTGAACAATGAGCAGTTCTTC.

This clonotype occurred once. V usage is TRBV19 and J usage is TRBJ1-4; D is unclear. V lost 3 bases to trimming and J lost 3 bases, with 11 bases between them. CDR3 length equals 15 residues. Germline V gives CDR1 LNHDA, CDR2 SQIVND (reference sequence). CDR3 amino acids: CASSISNRANEKLFF. CDR3 nucleotide sequence: TGTGCCAGTAGTATCAGTAACCGAGCTAATGAAAAACTGTTTTTT.